These 15 T cell receptor beta chains share one sample of origin, sequenced in a study of T cell changes during pregnancy in multiple sclerosis. The data were produced by immunoSEQ multiplex PCR, yet TCRdb's version contains in-frame clones alone and is incomplete. In the table there are about 40,000 clones, around nine tenths of which are singletons. Sample: peripheral blood, taken before pregnancy. The receptors shown here come from a female donor with multiple sclerosis, enrolled in a pregnancy study.

J is TRBJ2-7 and V is TRBV4-2; D unresolved. The germline V gene encodes CDR1 LGHNA and CDR2 YNFKEQ. The CDR3 totals 14 residues. The V end lost 1 base, the J end lost 2 bases, and 9 bases lay between the germline ends. The CDR3 DNA sequence: TGTGCCAGCAGCCAAGCATCGGTAGCCTACGAGCAGTACTTC. Amino acid sequence: CASSQASVAYEQYF.

J is TRBJ2-5 and V is TRBV7-2; D uncertain. Germline CDR1 and CDR2: SGHTA and FQGNSA. V lost 1 base and J 5 bases, leaving 5 bases between the germline ends. CDR3 length: 12 residues. In nucleotides, the CDR3 is TGTGCCAGCAGCTTAGTGAGGGAGACCCAGTACTTC. Amino acid sequence: CASSLVRETQYF.

This chain uses TRBV19 with TRBJ2-3, with 9 bases fitting TRBD2. The CDR3 length is 16 residues. Germline V gives CDR1 LNHDA, CDR2 SQIVND (reference sequence). The trim removed 7 bases at V and 0 bases at J, leaving 8 bases unmatched. Here the CDR3 reads CASKEAGGASTDTQYF. In DNA, the CDR3 is TGTGCCAGTAAGGAAGCGGGAGGAGCGAGCACAGATACGCAGTATTTT.

The V and J genes are TRBV6-5 and TRBJ2-3; possibly TRBD2 for D (6 bases). V was pared by 6 bases and J by 1 base, with 8 bases between. Germline V CDR1 and CDR2: MNHEY, SVGAGI. The CDR3 extends over 13 amino acids. The CDR3 DNA reads as TGTGCCAGCAGGCGGGGTGGCACAGATACGCAGTATTTT. This translates into CASRRGGTDTQYF.

This chain's CDR3 is CAISDEREGDEQFF. CDR3 coding DNA: TGTGCCATCAGTGACGAGCGGGAGGGGGATGAGCAGTTCTTC. The chain recombines TRBV10-3 with TRBJ2-1; 10 positions match TRBD2. The ends lost 3 bases at V and 8 bases at J; junction bases unmatched: 4. CDR3 length equals 14 residues. Germline values: CDR1 ENHRY, CDR2 SYGVKD.

The genes are TRBV29-1 and TRBJ2-7; TRBD2 matches at 10 bases. The CDR3 loop spans 16 amino acids. Trimming cost V 5 bases and J 1 base; bases outside gene matches: 11. The V gene's germline CDR1 is SQVTM and CDR2 ANQGSEA. The CDR3 loop is CSVQQGGTSVSYEQYF. In DNA, the CDR3 is TGCAGCGTTCAACAGGGGGGGACTAGCGTTTCCTACGAGCAGTACTTC.

The rearrangement joins TRBV2 to TRBJ1-1; 7 bases agree with TRBD1. Unmatched junction bases numbered 2, after V lost 6 bases and J lost 1 base. In germline, CDR1 is SNHLY, CDR2 FYNNEI. The CDR3 has 13 amino acids. The CDR3 is CASRQGRNTEAFF. The CDR3, as DNA: TGTGCCAGCAGACAGGGGAGGAACACTGAAGCTTTCTTT.

The V and J genes are TRBV25-1 and TRBJ2-7; 12 bases agree with TRBD2. Looked up from germline, CDR1 is MGHDK and CDR2 is SYGVNS. Unmatched junction bases numbered 7, after V lost 4 bases and J lost 3 bases. The CDR3 is 16 residues long. CDR3 protein: CASSGKTSGRNYEQYF. As DNA, the CDR3 is TGTGCCAGCAGTGGGAAGACTAGCGGGAGAAACTACGAGCAGTACTTC.

The rearrangement links TRBV18 to TRBJ1-3; weak D call: TRBD1 (5 bases). The V gene's germline CDR1 is KGHSH and CDR2 LQKENI. V was clipped by 5 bases and J by 4 bases, with 15 bases between them. The CDR3 is made up of 15 amino acids. CDR3 nucleotides: TGTGCCAGCTCAGCAAAAGACAGCCGGGGAAACACCATATATTTT. Its translation: CASSAKDSRGNTIYF.

This chain joins TRBV11-2 and TRBJ2-2; 9 positions match TRBD2. V was pared by 1 base and J by 4 bases, with 10 bases of the junction left unmatched. Germline V gene data show CDR1 as SGHAT and CDR2 as FQNNGV. This CDR3 spans 18 amino acids. Here the CDR3 reads CASSLVGGRAGGTGELFF. As DNA, the CDR3 is TGTGCCAGCAGCTTAGTGGGCGGGAGGGCCGGGGGCACCGGGGAGCTGTTTTTT.

The CDR3 region has the DNA TGTGCCAGCAGAGGGACAGCTATACAGCCCCAGCATTTT. As protein: CASRGTAIQPQHF. This chain uses TRBV28 with TRBJ1-5, with 7 bases matching TRBD1. Per germline, CDR1 MDHEN and CDR2 SYDVKM. This CDR3 comprises 13 residues. Trimming removed 6 bases from V and 7 bases from J; junction bases left unmatched: 6.

In nucleotides, the CDR3 is TGTGCCAGCAGCGATCAGAACTACGAGCAGTACTTC. Protein: CASSDQNYEQYF. The chain joins TRBV11-2 to TRBJ2-7, with D uncertain. Looked up from germline, CDR1 is SGHAT and CDR2 is FQNNGV. The CDR3 extends over 12 amino acids. Trimming removed 5 bases from V and 3 bases from J, with 8 bases in between.

This CDR3 reads CASSVSVGGTPQYF. Here the CDR3 DNA reads TGTGCCAGCAGTGTATCAGTGGGGGGGACCCCGCAGTATTTT. V usage is TRBV2 and J usage is TRBJ2-3; 7 bases are shared with TRBD2. The J segment lost 10 bases and the V segment lost 4 bases, leaving 11 bases of the junction unmatched. The V gene's germline CDR1 is SNHLY and CDR2 FYNNEI. The CDR3 is 14 residues long.

V is TRBV5-4 and J is TRBJ1-5; the D gene is possibly TRBD1 (6 bases). With 4 bases removed from V and 2 bases from J, the gap between germline ends came to 13 bases. Germline V gene sequence: CDR1 SGHNT, CDR2 YYREEE (reference sequence). This CDR3 region has 15 residues. CDR3 residues: CASSVQGEGNQPQHF. The CDR3 nucleotides are TGTGCCAGCAGCGTACAGGGCGAGGGCAATCAGCCCCAGCATTTT.

This chain uses TRBV5-4 with TRBJ2-7; 7 bases match TRBD1. The CDR3 has 14 residues. Germline CDR1 SGHNT, CDR2 YYREEE (reference sequence). After removal of 2 bases from V and 3 bases from J, the junction contained 5 bases not matched to a gene. The CDR3 DNA follows: TGTGCCAGCAGCTTCGGGACAGCAGACTACGAGCAGTACTTC. Its protein is CASSFGTADYEQYF.